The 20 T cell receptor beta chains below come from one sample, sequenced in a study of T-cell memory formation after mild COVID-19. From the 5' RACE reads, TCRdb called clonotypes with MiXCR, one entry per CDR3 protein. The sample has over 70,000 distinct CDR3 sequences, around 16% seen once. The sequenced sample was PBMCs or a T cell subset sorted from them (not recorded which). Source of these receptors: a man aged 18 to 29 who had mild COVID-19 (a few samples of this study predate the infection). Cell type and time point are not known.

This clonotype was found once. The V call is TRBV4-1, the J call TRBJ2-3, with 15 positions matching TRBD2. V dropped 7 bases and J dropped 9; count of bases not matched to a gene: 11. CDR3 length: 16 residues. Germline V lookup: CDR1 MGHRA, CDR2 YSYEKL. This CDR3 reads CASTPGLAGGWETQYF. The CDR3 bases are TGCGCCAGCACCCCGGGACTAGCGGGGGGCTGGGAAACGCAGTATTTT.

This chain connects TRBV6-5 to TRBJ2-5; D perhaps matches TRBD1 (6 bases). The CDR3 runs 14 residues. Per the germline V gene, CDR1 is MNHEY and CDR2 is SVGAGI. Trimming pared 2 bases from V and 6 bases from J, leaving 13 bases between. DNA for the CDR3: TGTGCCAGCAGTTACACACAGGGAATGAAGACCCAGTACTTC. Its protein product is CASSYTQGMKTQYF.

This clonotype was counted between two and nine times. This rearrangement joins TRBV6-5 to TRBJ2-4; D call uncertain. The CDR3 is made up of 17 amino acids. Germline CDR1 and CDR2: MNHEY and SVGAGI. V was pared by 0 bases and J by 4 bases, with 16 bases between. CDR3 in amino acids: CASSYSGEFASKNIQYF. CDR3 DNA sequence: TGTGCCAGCAGTTACTCAGGCGAATTTGCTAGTAAAAACATTCAGTACTTC.

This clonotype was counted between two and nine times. The CDR3 bases are TGTGCCAGCAGAGACGTGACACCAGATACGCAGTATTTT. Translation: CASRDVTPDTQYF. The rearrangement uses TRBV27 and TRBJ2-3; D is unclear. The CDR3 length is 13 residues. V was shortened by 6 bases and J by 4 bases, with 11 bases between the two germline ends. Per the germline V gene, CDR1 is MNHEY and CDR2 is SMNVEV (reference sequence).

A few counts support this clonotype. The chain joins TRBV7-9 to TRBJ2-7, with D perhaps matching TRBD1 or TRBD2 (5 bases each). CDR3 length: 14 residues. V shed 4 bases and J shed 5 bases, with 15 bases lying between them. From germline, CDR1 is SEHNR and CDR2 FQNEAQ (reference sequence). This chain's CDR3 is CASSSFGGNHEQYF. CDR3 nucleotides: TGTGCCAGCAGCTCTTTTGGGGGTAACCACGAGCAGTACTTC.

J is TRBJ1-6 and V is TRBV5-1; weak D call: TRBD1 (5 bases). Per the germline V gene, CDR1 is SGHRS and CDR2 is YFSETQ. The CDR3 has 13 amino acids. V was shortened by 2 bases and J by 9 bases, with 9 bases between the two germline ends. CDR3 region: CASSFRGSSPLHF. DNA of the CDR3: TGCGCCAGCAGCTTTAGGGGCAGTTCACCCCTCCACTTT. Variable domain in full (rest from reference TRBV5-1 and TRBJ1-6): KAGVTQTPRYLIKTRGQQVTLSCSPISGHRSVSWYQQTPGQGLQFLFEYFSETQRNKGNFPGRFSGRQFSNSRSEMNVSTLELGDSALYLCASSFRGSSPLHFGNGTRLTVT.

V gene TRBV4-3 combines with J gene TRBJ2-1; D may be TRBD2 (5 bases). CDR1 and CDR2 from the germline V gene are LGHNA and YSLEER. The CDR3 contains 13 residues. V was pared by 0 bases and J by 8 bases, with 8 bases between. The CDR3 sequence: CASSQDPGDEQFF. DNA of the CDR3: TGCGCCAGCAGCCAAGATCCCGGGGATGAGCAGTTCTTC.

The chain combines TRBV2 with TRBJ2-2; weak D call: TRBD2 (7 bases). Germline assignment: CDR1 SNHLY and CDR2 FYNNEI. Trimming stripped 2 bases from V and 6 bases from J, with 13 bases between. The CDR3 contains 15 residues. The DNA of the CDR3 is TGTGCCAGCAGTGAATATGGGGGGGCTGCCGGGGAGCTGTTTTTT. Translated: CASSEYGGAAGELFF.

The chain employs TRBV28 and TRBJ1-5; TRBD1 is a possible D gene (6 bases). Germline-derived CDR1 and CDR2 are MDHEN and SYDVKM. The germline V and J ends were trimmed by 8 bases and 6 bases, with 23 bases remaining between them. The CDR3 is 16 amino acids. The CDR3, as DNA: TGTGCCAGCCTTGGGGGGGAGATACAGGGTAGTCAGCCCCAGCATTTT. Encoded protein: CASLGGEIQGSQPQHF.

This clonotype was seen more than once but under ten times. CDR3 protein: CASSETVSYEQYV. The CDR3 DNA reads as TGTGCCAGCAGTGAGACGGTCTCCTACGAGCAGTACGTC. The chain carries TRBV2 and TRBJ2-7; D unresolved. V dropped 3 bases and J dropped 0 bases, with 6 bases sitting between them. The CDR3 extends over 13 amino acids. Per germline, CDR1 SNHLY and CDR2 FYNNEI.

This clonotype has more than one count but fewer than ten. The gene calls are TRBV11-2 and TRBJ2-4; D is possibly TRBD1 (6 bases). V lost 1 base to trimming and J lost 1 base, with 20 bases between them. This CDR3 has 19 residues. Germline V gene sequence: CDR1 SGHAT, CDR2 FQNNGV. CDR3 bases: TGTGCCAGCAGCTTAGGGCCAATGGACAGCCGAGTCGCCAAAAACATTCAGTACTTC. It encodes CASSLGPMDSRVAKNIQYF.

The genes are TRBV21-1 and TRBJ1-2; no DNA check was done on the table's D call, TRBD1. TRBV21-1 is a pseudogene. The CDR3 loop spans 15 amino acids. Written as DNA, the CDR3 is TGTGCCAGCAGCACCCAGAACGGGGGTTACTGTGGCTACACCTTC. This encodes CASSTQNGGYCGYTF.

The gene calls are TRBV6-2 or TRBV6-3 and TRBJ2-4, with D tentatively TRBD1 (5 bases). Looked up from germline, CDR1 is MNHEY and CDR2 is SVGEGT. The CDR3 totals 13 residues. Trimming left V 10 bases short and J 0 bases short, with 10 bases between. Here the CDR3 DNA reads TGTGCCACCCAGGGTCTAGCCAAAAACATTCAGTACTTC. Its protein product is CATQGLAKNIQYF.

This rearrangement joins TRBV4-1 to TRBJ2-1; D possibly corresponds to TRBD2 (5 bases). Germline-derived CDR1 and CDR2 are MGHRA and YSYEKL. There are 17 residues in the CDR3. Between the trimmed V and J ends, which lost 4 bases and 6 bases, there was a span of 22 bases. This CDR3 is CASSPTFNGGRGNEQFF. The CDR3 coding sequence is TGCGCCAGCAGCCCGACTTTCAACGGTGGGAGAGGCAATGAGCAGTTCTTC.

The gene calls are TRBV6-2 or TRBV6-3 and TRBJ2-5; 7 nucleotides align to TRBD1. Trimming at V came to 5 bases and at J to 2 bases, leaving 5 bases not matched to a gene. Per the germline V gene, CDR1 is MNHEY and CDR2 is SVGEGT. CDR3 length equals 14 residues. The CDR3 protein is CASSNPGQQETQYF. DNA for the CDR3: TGTGCCAGCAGTAACCCGGGACAGCAAGAGACCCAGTACTTC.

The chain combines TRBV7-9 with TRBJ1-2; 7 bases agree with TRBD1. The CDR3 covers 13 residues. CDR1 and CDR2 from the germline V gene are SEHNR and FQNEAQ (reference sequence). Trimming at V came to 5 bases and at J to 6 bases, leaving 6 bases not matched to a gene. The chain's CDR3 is CASSDRQGHGYTF. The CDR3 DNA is TGTGCCAGCAGCGACCGACAGGGCCATGGCTACACCTTC.

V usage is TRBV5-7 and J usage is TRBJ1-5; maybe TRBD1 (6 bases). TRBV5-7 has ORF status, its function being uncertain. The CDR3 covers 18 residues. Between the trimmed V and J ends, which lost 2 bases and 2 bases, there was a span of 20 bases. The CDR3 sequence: CASSLGGQKRGGNQPQHF. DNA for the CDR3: TGTGCCAGCAGCTTAGGGGGACAAAAGAGAGGGGGCAATCAGCCCCAGCATTTT.

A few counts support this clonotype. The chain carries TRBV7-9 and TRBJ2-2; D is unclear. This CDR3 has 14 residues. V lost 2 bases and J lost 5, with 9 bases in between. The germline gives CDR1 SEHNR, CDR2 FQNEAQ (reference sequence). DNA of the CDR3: TGTGCCAGCAGCTTAAGGTCACGAACCGGGGAGCTGTTTTTT. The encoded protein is CASSLRSRTGELFF. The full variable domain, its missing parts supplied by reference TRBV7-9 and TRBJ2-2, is DTGVSQNPRHKITKRGQNVTFRCDPISEHNRLYWYRQTLGQGPEFLTYFQNEAQLEKSRLLSDRFSAERPKGSFSTLEIQRTEQGDSAMYLCASSLRSRTGELFFGEGSRLTVL.

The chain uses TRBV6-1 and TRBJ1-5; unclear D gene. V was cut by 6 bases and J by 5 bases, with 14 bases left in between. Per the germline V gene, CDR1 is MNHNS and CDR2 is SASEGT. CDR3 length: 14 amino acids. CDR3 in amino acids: CASSRGGTYQPQHF. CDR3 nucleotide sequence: TGTGCCAGCAGCCGCGGCGGAACATATCAGCCCCAGCATTTT.

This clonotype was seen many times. The CDR3 DNA is TGTGCCAGCAGCTTAACCCCCACAGATACGCAGTATTTT. Translated: CASSLTPTDTQYF. V is TRBV7-3 and J is TRBJ2-3; D unclear. V lost 0 bases, J lost 2 bases, and 3 bases lay in between. This CDR3 spans 13 amino acids. CDR1 is SGHTA and CDR2 is FQGTGA in the germline V gene.